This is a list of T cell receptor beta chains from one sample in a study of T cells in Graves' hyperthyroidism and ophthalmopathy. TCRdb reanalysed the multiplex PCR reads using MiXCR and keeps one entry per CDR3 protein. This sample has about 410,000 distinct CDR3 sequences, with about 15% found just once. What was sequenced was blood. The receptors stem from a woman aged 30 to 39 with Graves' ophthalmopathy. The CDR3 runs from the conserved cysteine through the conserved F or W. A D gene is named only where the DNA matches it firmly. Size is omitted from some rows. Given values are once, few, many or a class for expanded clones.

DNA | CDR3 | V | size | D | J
TGTGCCAGCTCAATAACAGGGAGGGTTGAAGCTTTCTTT | CASSITGRVEAFF | TRBV18 | many | - | TRBJ1-1
TGTGCCATCTCCGCTACAATCTTAAAGGACTATGGCTACACCTTC | CAISATILKDYGYTF | TRBV10-3 | - | - | TRBJ1-2
TGTGCCAGTAGAGGACTAGTAGGCTACGAGCAGTACTTC | CASRGLVGYEQYF | TRBV19 | - | TRBD2 | TRBJ2-7
TGTGCCAGCAGTTTCCTGGACGTCCTAAGCTCCTATAATTCACCCCTCCACTTT | CASSFLDVLSSYNSPLHF | TRBV12-3/TRBV12-4 | - | - | TRBJ1-6
TGTGCCAGCAGTGAAGCGCTTCGGTCTAACTATGGCTACACCTTC | CASSEALRSNYGYTF | TRBV2 | few | - | TRBJ1-2
TGTGCCAGCAGTCAAAACAGGGGGTGGGGAGCTTTCTTT | CASSQNRGWGAFF | TRBV28 | many | TRBD1 | TRBJ1-1
TGTGCCAGCAGCGTGTCGGGACAGAGAGAAAAACTGTTTTTT | CASSVSGQREKLFF | TRBV9 | few | TRBD1 | TRBJ1-4
TGTGCCACCAAGACTAGCGGGGGGCTCACAGATACGCAGTATTTT | CATKTSGGLTDTQYF | TRBV15 | many | TRBD2 | TRBJ2-3
TGTGCCAGCAGAGGGAGGGATGGGTATGGCTACACCTTC | CASRGRDGYGYTF | TRBV28 | many | - | TRBJ1-2
TGTGCCAGCAGTTCCCGGTCCGGTAGCAATCAGCCCCAGCATTTT | CASSSRSGSNQPQHF | TRBV28 | many | - | TRBJ1-5
TGTGCCAGCAGTTTATTAGTAAGAACAGATACGCAGTATTTT | CASSLLVRTDTQYF | TRBV27 | - | - | TRBJ2-3
TGCAGTGCTAGACCCCCGATCCTAGCAGGGGGCGGTCAGCCCCAGCATTTT | CSARPPILAGGGQPQHF | TRBV20-1 | many | TRBD1 | TRBJ1-5
TGCGCCAGCAGCTTGGGGGTGGTGACCTACAATGAGCAGTTCTTC | CASSLGVVTYNEQFF | TRBV5-1 | many | - | TRBJ2-1
TGCATCGTTTCTACGGGGAGAGGGGATACGCAGTATTTT | CIVSTGRGDTQYF | TRBV29-1 | few | - | TRBJ2-3
TGCAGCGTTGTAAGGGGGCCCAACACTGAAGCTTTCTTT | CSVVRGPNTEAFF | TRBV29-1 | many | TRBD1 | TRBJ1-1
TGTGCCAACAGTCATTCGGGACTAGCGGTGCCCGGGCAGAGTTACGAGCAGTACTTC | CANSHSGLAVPGQSYEQYF | TRBV10-3 | many | TRBD2 | TRBJ2-7
TGTGCCAGCAGTTTAGCCTGGGACACTAAAGCTTTCTTT | CASSLAWDTKAFF | TRBV12-3/TRBV12-4 | many | - | TRBJ1-1
TGCAGTGCCCCCGGGCGGGTTAGCGGGGACACCGGGGAGCTGTTTTTT | CSAPGRVSGDTGELFF | TRBV20-1 | - | TRBD2 | TRBJ2-2
TGTGCCAGCACCCAGGGGGTTTACGAGCAGTACTTC | CASTQGVYEQYF | TRBV6-1 | many | TRBD1 | TRBJ2-7
TGTGCCAGCAGCGTAGTTTCTAGCGGACACCTGGATACGCAGTATTTT | CASSVVSSGHLDTQYF | TRBV9 | - | TRBD2 | TRBJ2-3
TGTGCCATCAGTGAACAAAGCAATCAGCCCCAGCATTTT | CAISEQSNQPQHF | TRBV10-3 | few | - | TRBJ1-5
TGTGCCAGCAGCTCCTCCGGGGGGGGGTTTAGGAATGAGCAGTTCTTC | CASSSSGGGFRNEQFF | TRBV11-2 | - | TRBD2 | TRBJ2-1
TGTGCCAGCAGTTCCGGGGCATCTGACACTGAAGCTTTCTTT | CASSSGASDTEAFF | TRBV25-1 | few | - | TRBJ1-1
TGTGCCAGCAGTCTTTTGGCAGATACGCAGTATTTT | CASSLLADTQYF | TRBV7-2 | many | - | TRBJ2-3
TGTGCCAGCAGTTACGCTGGGGGAATTAGAACCTACAATGAGCAGTTCTTC | CASSYAGGIRTYNEQFF | TRBV6-5 | few | - | TRBJ2-1
TGTGCCAGCAGCTCCGGACGGACCCAAGAGACCCAGTACTTC | CASSSGRTQETQYF | TRBV7-9 | many | - | TRBJ2-5
TGTGCCACCAGCAATACCAGAAGGGCGAGCTCTGGAAACGCCATATATTTT | CATSNTRRASSGNAIYF | TRBV15 | - | - | TRBJ1-3
TGCAGTGCTAGAGATTTACAGGGGGCTATTTGGGAGACCCAGTACTTC | CSARDLQGAIWETQYF | TRBV20-1 | many | TRBD1 | TRBJ2-5
TGTGCCAGCGGGGATGTGCCCCCAGAGACCCAGTACTTC | CASGDVPPETQYF | TRBV2 | many | - | TRBJ2-5
TGTGCCAGCAGTTACCAGGGGGCCCCGTCGAACACCGGGGAGCTGTTTTTT | CASSYQGAPSNTGELFF | TRBV6-6 | - | TRBD1 | TRBJ2-2
TGTGCCATCAGTGACCCGGGTTGGAACACTGAAGCTTTCTTT | CAISDPGWNTEAFF | TRBV10-3 | many | - | TRBJ1-1